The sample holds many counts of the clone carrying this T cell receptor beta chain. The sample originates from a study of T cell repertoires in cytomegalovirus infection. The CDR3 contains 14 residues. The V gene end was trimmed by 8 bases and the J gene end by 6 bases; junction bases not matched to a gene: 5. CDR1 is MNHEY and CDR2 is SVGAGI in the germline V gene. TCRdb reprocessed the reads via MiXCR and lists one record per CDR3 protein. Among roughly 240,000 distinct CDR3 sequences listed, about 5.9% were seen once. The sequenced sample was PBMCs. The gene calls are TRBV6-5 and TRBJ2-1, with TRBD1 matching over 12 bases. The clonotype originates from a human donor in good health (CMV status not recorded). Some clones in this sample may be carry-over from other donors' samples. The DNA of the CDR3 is TGTGCCAGCGGGACAGGGGGCGCATCCAATGAGCAGTTCTTC. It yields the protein CASGTGGASNEQFF.